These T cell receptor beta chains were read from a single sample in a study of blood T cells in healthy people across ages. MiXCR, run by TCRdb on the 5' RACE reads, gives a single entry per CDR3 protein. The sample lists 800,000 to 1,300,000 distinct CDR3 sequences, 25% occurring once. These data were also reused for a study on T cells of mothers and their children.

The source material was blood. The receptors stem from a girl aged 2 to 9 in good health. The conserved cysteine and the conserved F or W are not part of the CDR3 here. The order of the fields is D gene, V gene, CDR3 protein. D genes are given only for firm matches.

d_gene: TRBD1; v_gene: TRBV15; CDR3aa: ATSRDRAGGGFQY
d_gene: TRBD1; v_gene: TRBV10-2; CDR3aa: ASSLTGRPDLGYT
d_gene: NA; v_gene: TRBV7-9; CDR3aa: ASSFVGARTGELF
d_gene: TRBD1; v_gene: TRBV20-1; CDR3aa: SAETGDQKGAQH
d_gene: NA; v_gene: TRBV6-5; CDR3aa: ASSRTDRGLATQY
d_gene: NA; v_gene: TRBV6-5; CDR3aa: AVQQLAGAEAF
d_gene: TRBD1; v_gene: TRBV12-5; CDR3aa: ASGLGTGYGYT
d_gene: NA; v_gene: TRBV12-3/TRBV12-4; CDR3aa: ASNPGTSNYNEQF
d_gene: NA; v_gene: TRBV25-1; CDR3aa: ASSEVVGGAYGELF
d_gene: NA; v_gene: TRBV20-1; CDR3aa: SAYALPEVGYT
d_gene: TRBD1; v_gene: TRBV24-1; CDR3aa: AASGFGGTGIVDEQF
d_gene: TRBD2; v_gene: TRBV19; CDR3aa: ASSIRNSGRSGANVLT
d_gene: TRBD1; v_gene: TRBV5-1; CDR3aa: ASSRAGTGGNGYT
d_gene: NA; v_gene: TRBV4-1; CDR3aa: ASSQDVGVKTYNEQF
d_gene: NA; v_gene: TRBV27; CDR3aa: ASSPRTDAQY
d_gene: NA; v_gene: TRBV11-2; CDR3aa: ASSLAGAPNQQF
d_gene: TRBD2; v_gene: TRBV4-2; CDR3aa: ASSLEPIVAGGHEQF
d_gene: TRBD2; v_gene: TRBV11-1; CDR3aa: ASSFGLAALGEQF
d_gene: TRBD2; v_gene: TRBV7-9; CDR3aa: ASSLILGGGSATDTQY
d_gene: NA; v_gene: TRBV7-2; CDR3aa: ASSPPTENTGELF
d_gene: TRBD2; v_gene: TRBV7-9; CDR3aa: ASSRSGGSDNEQF
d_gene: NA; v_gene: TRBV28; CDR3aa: ASSLRGVPEQY
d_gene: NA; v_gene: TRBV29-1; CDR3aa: SALMGYSNQPQH
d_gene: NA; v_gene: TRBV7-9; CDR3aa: ASSFQGQSSGYT
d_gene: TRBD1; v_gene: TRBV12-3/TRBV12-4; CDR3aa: ASSPFRAQGVTDTQY
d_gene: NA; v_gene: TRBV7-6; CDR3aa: ASSTDGVNTQY
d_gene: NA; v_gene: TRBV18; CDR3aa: ASSPTTRDNEQF
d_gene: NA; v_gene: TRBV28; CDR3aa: ASSPHPREDWILLNEQY
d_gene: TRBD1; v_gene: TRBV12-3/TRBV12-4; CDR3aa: ASSLWDREQPQH
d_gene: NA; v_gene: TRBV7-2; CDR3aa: ASSLLNLAHEQF
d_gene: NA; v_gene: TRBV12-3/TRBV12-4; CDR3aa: ASSLAGQLQETQY
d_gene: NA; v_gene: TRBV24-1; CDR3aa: ATSMMGPDDEQF
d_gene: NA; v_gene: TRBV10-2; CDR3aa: ASSEDSVVATQY
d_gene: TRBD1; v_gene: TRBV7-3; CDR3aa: ASSGQGNYGYT
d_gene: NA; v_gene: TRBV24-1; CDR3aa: ATSEQGPNYGYT
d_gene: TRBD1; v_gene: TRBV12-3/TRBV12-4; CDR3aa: ASSTSGQGPYEQY
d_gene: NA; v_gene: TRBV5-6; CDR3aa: ASSSAGFKEQF
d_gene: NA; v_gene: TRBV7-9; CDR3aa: ASSGGQFNEQF
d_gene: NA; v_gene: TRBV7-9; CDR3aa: ASSSSSGTQY
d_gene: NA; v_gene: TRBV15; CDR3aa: ATSRDRARTHAF
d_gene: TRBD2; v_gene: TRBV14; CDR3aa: ASSLGLAGGQNIQY
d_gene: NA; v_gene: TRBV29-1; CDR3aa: SVVAINTEAF
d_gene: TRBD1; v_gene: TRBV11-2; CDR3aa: ASSPSKTRTGGNNEQF
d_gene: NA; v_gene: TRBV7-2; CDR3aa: ASSLDGMRDNSPLH
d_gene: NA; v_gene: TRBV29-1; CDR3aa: SVAGENYGYI
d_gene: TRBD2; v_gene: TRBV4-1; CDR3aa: ASSMQTSGRDNGIQY
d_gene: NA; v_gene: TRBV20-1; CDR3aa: SARAVQGGGELF
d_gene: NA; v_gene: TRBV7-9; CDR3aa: ASSLDDGYGYT
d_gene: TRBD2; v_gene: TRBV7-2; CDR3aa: ASSFIPSGGAADTQY
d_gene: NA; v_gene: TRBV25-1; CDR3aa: ASSEFERGNSPLH
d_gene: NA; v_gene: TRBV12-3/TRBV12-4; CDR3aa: ASGYIETQY
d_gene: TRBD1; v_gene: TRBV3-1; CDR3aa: ASGDPTTGTGYQETQY
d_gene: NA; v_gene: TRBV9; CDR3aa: ASSERTSSIYEQY
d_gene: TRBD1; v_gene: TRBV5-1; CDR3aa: ASSMDRGRELF
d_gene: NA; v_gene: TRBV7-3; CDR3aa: ASSLTAGSSLSGANVLT
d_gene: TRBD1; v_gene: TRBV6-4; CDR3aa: ASRDQGAANSPLH
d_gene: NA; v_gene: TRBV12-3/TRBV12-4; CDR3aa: ASSLQGIYGYT